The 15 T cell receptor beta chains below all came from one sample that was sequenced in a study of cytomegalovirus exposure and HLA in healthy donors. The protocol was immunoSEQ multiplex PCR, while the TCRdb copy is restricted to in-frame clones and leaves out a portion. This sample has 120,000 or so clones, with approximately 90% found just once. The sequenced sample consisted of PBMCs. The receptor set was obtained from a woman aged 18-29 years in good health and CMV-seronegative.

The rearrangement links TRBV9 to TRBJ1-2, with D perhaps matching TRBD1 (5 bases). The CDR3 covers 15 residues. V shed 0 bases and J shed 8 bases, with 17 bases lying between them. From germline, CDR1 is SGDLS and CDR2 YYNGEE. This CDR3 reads CASSVEWVGVDGYTF. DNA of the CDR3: TGTGCCAGCAGCGTAGAATGGGTAGGGGTTGACGGCTACACCTTC.

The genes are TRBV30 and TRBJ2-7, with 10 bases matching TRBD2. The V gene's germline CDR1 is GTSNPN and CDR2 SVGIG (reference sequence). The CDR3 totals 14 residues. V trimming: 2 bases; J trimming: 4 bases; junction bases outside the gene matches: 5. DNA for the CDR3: TGTGCCTGGAGTCCTAGCGGGAGTTCGTACGAGCAGTACTTC. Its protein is CAWSPSGSSYEQYF.

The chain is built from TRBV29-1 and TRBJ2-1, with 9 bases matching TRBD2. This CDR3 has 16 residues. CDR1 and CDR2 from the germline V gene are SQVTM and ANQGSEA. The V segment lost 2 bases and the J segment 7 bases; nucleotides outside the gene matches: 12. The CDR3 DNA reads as TGCAGCGTTGAACGGGTTCTGGCGGGGGGGCTAAATGAGCAGTTCTTC. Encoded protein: CSVERVLAGGLNEQFF.

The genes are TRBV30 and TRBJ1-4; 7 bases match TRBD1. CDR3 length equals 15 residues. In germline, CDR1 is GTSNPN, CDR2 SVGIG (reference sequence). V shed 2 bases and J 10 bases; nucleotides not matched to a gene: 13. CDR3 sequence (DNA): TGTGCCTGGAGTTCTACTCTCAGACAGGGAGGAAAACTGTTTTTT. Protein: CAWSSTLRQGGKLFF.

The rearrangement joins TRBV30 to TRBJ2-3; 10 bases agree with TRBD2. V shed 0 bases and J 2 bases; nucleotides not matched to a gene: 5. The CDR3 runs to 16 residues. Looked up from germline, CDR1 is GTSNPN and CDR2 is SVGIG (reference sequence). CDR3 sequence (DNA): TGTGCCTGGAGTGTACGGCTAGCGGGAGTCACAGATACGCAGTATTTT. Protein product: CAWSVRLAGVTDTQYF.

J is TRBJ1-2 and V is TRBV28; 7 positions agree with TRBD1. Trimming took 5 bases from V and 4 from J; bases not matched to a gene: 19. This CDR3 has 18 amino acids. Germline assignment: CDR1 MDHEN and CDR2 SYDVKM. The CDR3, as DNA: TGTGCCAGCAGTCCCACAACAGGGGACTCGTCTAGGTTCTATGGCTACACCTTC. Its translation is CASSPTTGDSSRFYGYTF.

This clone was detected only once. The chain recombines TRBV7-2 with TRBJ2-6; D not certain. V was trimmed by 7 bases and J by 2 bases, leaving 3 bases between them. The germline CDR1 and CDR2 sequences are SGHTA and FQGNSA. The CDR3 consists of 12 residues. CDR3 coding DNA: TGTGCCAGCACCACTGGGGCCAACGTCCTGACTTTC. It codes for CASTTGANVLTF.

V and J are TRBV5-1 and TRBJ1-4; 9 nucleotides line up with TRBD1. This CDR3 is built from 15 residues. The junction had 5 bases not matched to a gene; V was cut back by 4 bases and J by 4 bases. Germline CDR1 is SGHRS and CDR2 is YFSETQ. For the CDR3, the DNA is TGCGCCAGCAGCCGCGACAGGGGGAATAATGAAAAACTGTTTTTT. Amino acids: CASSRDRGNNEKLFF.

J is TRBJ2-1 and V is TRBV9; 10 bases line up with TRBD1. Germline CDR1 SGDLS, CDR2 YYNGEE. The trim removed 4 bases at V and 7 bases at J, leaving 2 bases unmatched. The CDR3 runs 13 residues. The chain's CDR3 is CASSTGQGNEQFF. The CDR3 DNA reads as TGTGCCAGCAGCACGGGACAGGGGAATGAGCAGTTCTTC.

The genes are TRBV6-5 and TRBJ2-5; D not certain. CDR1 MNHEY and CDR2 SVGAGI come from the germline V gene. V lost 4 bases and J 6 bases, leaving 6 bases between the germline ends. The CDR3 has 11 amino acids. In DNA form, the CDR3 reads TGTGCCAGCAGTTTTCAGAAGACCCAGTACTTC. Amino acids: CASSFQKTQYF.

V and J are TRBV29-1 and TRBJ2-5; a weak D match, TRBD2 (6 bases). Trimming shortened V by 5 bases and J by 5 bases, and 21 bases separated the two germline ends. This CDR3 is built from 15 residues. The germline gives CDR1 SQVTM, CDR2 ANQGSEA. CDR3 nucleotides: TGCAGCGTTTCGCCCGGGAGCCTACGGGGGGAGACCCAGTACTTC. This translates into CSVSPGSLRGETQYF.

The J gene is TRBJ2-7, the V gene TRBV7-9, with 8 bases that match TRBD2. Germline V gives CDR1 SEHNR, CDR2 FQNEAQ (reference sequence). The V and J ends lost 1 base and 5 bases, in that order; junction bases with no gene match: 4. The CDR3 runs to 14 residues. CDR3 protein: CASSLVGGVDEQYF. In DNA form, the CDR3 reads TGTGCCAGCAGCTTAGTCGGGGGGGTGGACGAGCAGTACTTC.

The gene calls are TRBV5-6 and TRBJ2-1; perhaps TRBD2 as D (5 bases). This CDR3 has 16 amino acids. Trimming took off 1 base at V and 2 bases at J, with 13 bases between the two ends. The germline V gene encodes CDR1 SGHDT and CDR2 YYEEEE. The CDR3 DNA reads TGTGCCAGCAGCTTGATGAGCGACGGGGCCTACAATGAGCAGTTCTTC. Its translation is CASSLMSDGAYNEQFF. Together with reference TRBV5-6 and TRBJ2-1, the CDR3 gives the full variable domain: DAGVTQSPTHLIKTRGQQVTLRCSPKSGHDTVSWYQQALGQGPQFIFQYYEEEERQRGNFPDRFSGHQFPNYSSELNVNALLLGDSALYLCASSLMSDGAYNEQFFGPGTRLTVL.

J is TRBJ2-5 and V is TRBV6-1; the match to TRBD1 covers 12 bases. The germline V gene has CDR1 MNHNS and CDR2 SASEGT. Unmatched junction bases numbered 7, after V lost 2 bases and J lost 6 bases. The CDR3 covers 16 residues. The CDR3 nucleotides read TGTGCCAGCAGTGAAAGGGGACAGGGGGCTAGAAAGACCCAGTACTTC. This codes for CASSERGQGARKTQYF.

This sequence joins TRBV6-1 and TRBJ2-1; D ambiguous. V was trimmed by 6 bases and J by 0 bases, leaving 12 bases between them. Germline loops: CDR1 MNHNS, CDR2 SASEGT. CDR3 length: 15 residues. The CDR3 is CASRARSTSYNEQFF. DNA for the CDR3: TGTGCCAGCAGGGCGCGGAGTACCTCCTACAATGAGCAGTTCTTC.